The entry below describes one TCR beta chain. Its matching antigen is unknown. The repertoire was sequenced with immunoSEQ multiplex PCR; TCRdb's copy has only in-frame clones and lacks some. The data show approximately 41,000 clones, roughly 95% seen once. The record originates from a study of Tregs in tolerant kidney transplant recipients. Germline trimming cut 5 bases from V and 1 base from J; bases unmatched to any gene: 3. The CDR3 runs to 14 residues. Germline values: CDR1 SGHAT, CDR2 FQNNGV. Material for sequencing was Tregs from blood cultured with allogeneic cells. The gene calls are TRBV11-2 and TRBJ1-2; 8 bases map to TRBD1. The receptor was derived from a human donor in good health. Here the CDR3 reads CASSRDRGNYGYTF. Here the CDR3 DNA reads TGTGCCAGCAGCCGAGACAGGGGTAACTATGGCTACACCTTC.